The 6 T cell receptor beta chains reported below all come from one sample, sequenced in a study of lymphopenia after photon versus proton radiotherapy. Assay: immunoSEQ multiplex PCR; the TCRdb copy retains only in-frame clones and omits some. The top ten clones hold about a tenth of a sample with tens of thousands of clones, about 90% of them seen once. This specimen was peripheral blood, taken from a patient treated with proton-based radiotherapy. The receptors were gathered from a woman in her seventies with pancreatic cancer. Some clones in this sample may be carry-over from other donors' samples.

This chain links TRBV7-2 with TRBJ1-1, with no clear D. The V and J ends lost 2 bases and 1 base respectively, with 5 bases between them. Germline-derived CDR1 and CDR2 are SGHTA and FQGNSA. The CDR3 extends over 13 amino acids. CDR3 amino acids: CASSLLGNTEAFF. The CDR3 DNA sequence: TGTGCCAGCAGCTTACTAGGGAACACTGAAGCTTTCTTT.

The genes are TRBV18 and TRBJ1-1; D gene uncertain. Trimming cost V 1 base and J 0 bases, with 6 bases left between them. This CDR3 has 14 amino acids. In germline, CDR1 is KGHSH, CDR2 LQKENI. The CDR3 region is CASSPQVMNTEAFF. The DNA for the CDR3 is TGTGCCAGCTCACCACAGGTTATGAACACTGAAGCTTTCTTT.

The rearrangement joins TRBV5-6 to TRBJ2-7, with 10 nucleotides matching TRBD2. J gave up 7 bases and V 4 bases, and 8 bases lay outside the gene matches. CDR3 length: 14 residues. Germline V CDR1 and CDR2: SGHDT, YYEEEE. The CDR3 loop reads CASSIAGGGYEQYF. In DNA, the CDR3 is TGTGCCAGCAGCATAGCGGGAGGTGGCTATGAGCAGTACTTC.

This chain uses TRBV28 with TRBJ1-2; no reliable D call. Germline-derived CDR1 and CDR2 are MDHEN and SYDVKM. This CDR3 region has 12 residues. Trimming pared 6 bases from V and 1 base from J, leaving 6 bases between. This chain's CDR3 is CASRGVNYGYTF. CDR3 in DNA: TGTGCCAGCAGGGGAGTTAACTATGGCTACACCTTC.

The chain carries TRBV6-5 and TRBJ1-2; D remains unclear. V lost 7 bases and J 2 bases, leaving 11 bases between the germline ends. The CDR3 spans 13 residues. CDR1 is MNHEY, CDR2 SVGAGI, per germline. The CDR3 sequence is CASKPLKNYGYTF. The CDR3, as DNA: TGTGCCAGCAAACCTCTAAAGAACTATGGCTACACCTTC.

V gene TRBV30 combines with J gene TRBJ2-7; no reliable D call. Germline CDR1 and CDR2: GTSNPN and SVGIG (reference sequence). V was cut by 0 bases and J by 2 bases, with 14 bases left in between. This CDR3 region has 15 residues. Here the CDR3 DNA reads TGTGCCTGGAGTGTTAGTCGTACCCTACCCTACGAGCAGTACTTC. Encoded protein: CAWSVSRTLPYEQYF.